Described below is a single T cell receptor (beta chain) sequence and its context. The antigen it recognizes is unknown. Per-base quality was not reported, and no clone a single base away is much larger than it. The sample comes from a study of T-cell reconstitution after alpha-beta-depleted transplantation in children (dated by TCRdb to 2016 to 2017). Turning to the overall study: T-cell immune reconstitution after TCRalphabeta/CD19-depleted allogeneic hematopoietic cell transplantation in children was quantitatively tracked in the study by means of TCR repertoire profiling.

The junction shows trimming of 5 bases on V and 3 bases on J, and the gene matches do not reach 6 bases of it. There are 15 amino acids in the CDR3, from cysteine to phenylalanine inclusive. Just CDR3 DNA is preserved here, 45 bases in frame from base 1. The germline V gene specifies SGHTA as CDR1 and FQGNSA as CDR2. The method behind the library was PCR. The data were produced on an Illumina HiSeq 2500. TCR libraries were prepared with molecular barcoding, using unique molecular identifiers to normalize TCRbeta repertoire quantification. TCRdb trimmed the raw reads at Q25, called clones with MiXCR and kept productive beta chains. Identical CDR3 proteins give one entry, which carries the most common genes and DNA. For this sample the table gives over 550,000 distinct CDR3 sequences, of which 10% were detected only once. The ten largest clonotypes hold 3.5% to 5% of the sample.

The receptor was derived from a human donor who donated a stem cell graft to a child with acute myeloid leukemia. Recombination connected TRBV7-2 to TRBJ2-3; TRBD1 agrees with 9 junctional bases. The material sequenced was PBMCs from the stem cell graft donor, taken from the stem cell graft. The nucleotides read TGTGCCAGCAGCCCACAGGGGGCGGTTACAGATACGCAGTATTTT. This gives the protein CASSPQGAVTDTQYF.